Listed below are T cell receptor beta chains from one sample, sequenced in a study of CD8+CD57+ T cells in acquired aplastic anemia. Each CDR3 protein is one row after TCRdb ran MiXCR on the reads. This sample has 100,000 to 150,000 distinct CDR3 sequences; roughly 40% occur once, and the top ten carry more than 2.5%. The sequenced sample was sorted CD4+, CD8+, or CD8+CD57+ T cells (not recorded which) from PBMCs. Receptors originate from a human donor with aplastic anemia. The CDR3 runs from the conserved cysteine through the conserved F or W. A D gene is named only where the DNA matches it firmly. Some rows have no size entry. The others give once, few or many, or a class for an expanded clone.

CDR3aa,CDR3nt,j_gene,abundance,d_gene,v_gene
CAISDSGANVLTF,TGTGCCATCAGTGACTCTGGGGCCAACGTCCTGACTTTC,TRBJ2-6,once,-,TRBV10-3
CAISSQGDHSYEQYF,TGTGCCATCAGTTCCCAGGGGGACCACTCCTACGAGCAGTACTTC,TRBJ2-7,-,TRBD1,TRBV10-3
CSARDIQGSMSSYNSPLHF,TGCAGTGCTAGAGATATTCAGGGGTCGATGAGCTCCTATAATTCACCCCTCCACTTT,TRBJ1-6,many,-,TRBV20-1
CSVVRQGRSTDTQYF,TGCAGCGTTGTCCGACAGGGCCGAAGCACAGATACGCAGTATTTT,TRBJ2-3,many,TRBD1,TRBV29-1
CASSEEGTGSNEQYF,TGTGCCAGCAGTGAAGAAGGGACAGGGTCTAACGAGCAGTACTTC,TRBJ2-7,-,TRBD1,TRBV2
CASSLDSGGQETQYF,TGTGCCAGCAGCTTAGATAGCGGCGGCCAAGAGACCCAGTACTTC,TRBJ2-5,many,-,TRBV7-7
CASNSPTSGNTEAFF,TGTGCCAGCAATAGCCCCACATCAGGGAACACTGAAGCTTTCTTT,TRBJ1-1,many,-,TRBV12-3/TRBV12-4
CASSFGGSGQYF,TGTGCCAGCAGTTTCGGGGGCTCCGGGCAGTACTTC,TRBJ2-7,many,-,TRBV2
CASSRRGTQETQYF,TGTGCCAGCAGCCGAAGGGGCACACAAGAGACCCAGTACTTC,TRBJ2-5,-,-,TRBV3-1
CSALSPSGPIF,TGCAGTGCTCTAAGTCCCTCGGGACCCATCTTT,TRBJ1-6,-,-,TRBV20-1
CSVEVGGGAFF,TGCAGCGTTGAAGTTGGAGGGGGAGCTTTCTTT,TRBJ1-1,many,-,TRBV29-1
CASSIKGGRYSYEQYF,TGTGCCAGTAGTATCAAAGGGGGCAGGTACTCCTACGAGCAGTACTTC,TRBJ2-7,many,TRBD1,TRBV19
CASSLLTGQNTGELFF,TGCGCCAGCAGCTTGCTAACGGGACAGAATACCGGGGAGCTGTTTTTT,TRBJ2-2,-,TRBD1,TRBV5-1
CASSFRLGRGDTDTQYF,TGCGCCAGCAGCTTTAGGCTGGGGCGGGGGGACACAGATACGCAGTATTTT,TRBJ2-3,-,TRBD2,TRBV5-1
CASSGDSLNTEAFF,TGCGCCAGCAGTGGGGACAGTTTGAACACTGAAGCTTTCTTT,TRBJ1-1,many,TRBD1,TRBV10-2
CASSPRTGHYEQYF,TGCGCCAGCAGCCCCAGGACAGGCCACTACGAGCAGTACTTC,TRBJ2-7,many,TRBD1,TRBV5-1
CASSPSKRPSTDTQYF,TGTGCCAGCAGCCCAAGTAAGAGACCTAGCACAGATACGCAGTATTTT,TRBJ2-3,many,-,TRBV7-4
CASSISRVRAAHYGYTF,TGTGCCAGCAGCATTTCGAGAGTCCGGGCTGCCCACTATGGCTACACCTTC,TRBJ1-2,-,-,TRBV7-8
CASSEGTGNMGTDTQYF,TGTGCCAGCAGCGAAGGGACAGGCAATATGGGTACAGATACGCAGTATTTT,TRBJ2-3,many,TRBD1,TRBV9
CSASQGDTEAFF,TGCAGTGCTAGCCAGGGGGACACTGAAGCTTTCTTT,TRBJ1-1,-,TRBD1,TRBV20-1
CASSLTPAPSYEQYF,TGCGCCAGCAGCTTAACCCCGGCACCCTCCTACGAGCAGTACTTC,TRBJ2-7,-,-,TRBV7-2
CASSGLAGGPDTQYF,TGCGCCAGCAGTGGTCTAGCGGGAGGGCCAGATACGCAGTATTTT,TRBJ2-3,-,TRBD2,TRBV10-1
CASSLRSGGNEKLFF,TGTGCCAGCAGCCTCCGGTCCGGAGGGAATGAAAAACTGTTTTTT,TRBJ1-4,few,-,TRBV3-1
CATSSRGTNEKLFF,TGTGCCACCAGCAGTCGGGGAACTAATGAAAAACTGTTTTTT,TRBJ1-4,many,-,TRBV15
CASSRDGKRGYGYTF,TGTGCCAGCAGCCGAGACGGAAAAAGGGGCTATGGCTACACCTTC,TRBJ1-2,many,-,TRBV12-3/TRBV12-4
CASSHLGEREQFF,TGTGCCAGCAGTCACCTCGGGGAACGGGAGCAGTTCTTC,TRBJ2-1,many,-,TRBV12-3/TRBV12-4
CASSYARREQYF,TGTGCCAGCAGCTACGCTAGGAGAGAGCAGTACTTC,TRBJ2-7,-,-,TRBV7-2
CASNLGTAPSGAFF,TGTGCCAGCAACTTGGGGACGGCACCCTCGGGAGCTTTCTTT,TRBJ1-1,many,-,TRBV7-2
CSVVLTGGTDTQYF,TGCAGCGTTGTGCTGACGGGGGGGACAGATACGCAGTATTTT,TRBJ2-3,-,TRBD2,TRBV29-1
CASSYSGQHHNSPLHF,TGTGCCAGCAGTTACTCGGGACAGCACCATAATTCACCCCTCCACTTT,TRBJ1-6,many,TRBD1,TRBV6-5
CASSLAGGFTDTQYF,TGTGCCAGCAGCTTGGCTGGCGGGTTCACAGATACGCAGTATTTT,TRBJ2-3,many,-,TRBV5-5
CASSADRGTTYGYTF,TGTGCCAGCAGTGCGGACAGGGGAACAACCTATGGCTACACCTTC,TRBJ1-2,many,TRBD1,TRBV6-1
CASSPTYTGELFF,TGTGCCAGCAGCCCGACTTACACCGGGGAGCTGTTTTTT,TRBJ2-2,-,-,TRBV7-8
CASSLTREETQYF,TGTGCCAGCAGCTTAACACGGGAAGAGACCCAGTACTTC,TRBJ2-5,many,-,TRBV7-3
CSARDAAGGGASYEQYF,TGCAGTGCTAGAGATGCCGCGGGCGGGGGGGCGTCCTACGAGCAGTACTTC,TRBJ2-7,-,TRBD2,TRBV20-1
CASSGRSDFYTF,TGTGCCAGCAGCGGCAGATCGGACTTCTACACCTTC,TRBJ1-2,many,-,TRBV9
CAFRDSTDNEQFF,TGTGCCTTCCGGGACTCCACCGACAATGAGCAGTTCTTC,TRBJ2-1,many,-,TRBV10-3
CATGTGRRVEQYF,TGTGCCACGGGGACAGGGAGAAGGGTCGAGCAGTACTTC,TRBJ2-7,few,TRBD1,TRBV10-3
CASSLPPGELFF,TGTGCCAGCAGCTTGCCCCCCGGGGAGCTGTTTTTT,TRBJ2-2,many,-,TRBV5-6
CASSSSRGANVLTF,TGTGCCAGCAGCTCTTCAAGGGGGGCCAACGTCCTGACTTTC,TRBJ2-6,many,-,TRBV7-6
CASSLGGDSSPLHF,TGTGCCAGCAGCTTAGGAGGGGATAGTTCACCCCTCCACTTT,TRBJ1-6,many,-,TRBV13
CASSQESRHGELFF,TGTGCCAGCAGCCAAGAGTCCCGGCACGGGGAGCTGTTTTTT,TRBJ2-2,many,-,TRBV14
CASSPGLATPETQYF,TGTGCCAGCTCCCCGGGACTAGCGACCCCAGAGACCCAGTACTTC,TRBJ2-5,-,TRBD2,TRBV4-2
CASSLRSLNQPQHF,TGTGCCAGCAGCTTACGCAGTCTCAATCAGCCCCAGCATTTT,TRBJ1-5,many,-,TRBV7-2
CASSSPGGSNTGELFF,TGTGCCAGCAGCTCCCCTGGGGGCTCGAACACCGGGGAGCTGTTTTTT,TRBJ2-2,many,-,TRBV13
CSVEGRGRNYGYTF,TGCAGCGTTGAAGGCAGGGGACGGAACTATGGCTACACCTTC,TRBJ1-2,-,-,TRBV29-1